This TCR beta chain derives from a study of beta chain features in type 1 diabetes. For the study at large: Sorted cell examination encompassed 85 million to 140 million cells across all samples. Overall study results and limits: Cells with high TCR expression could be over-represented when cDNA is sequenced.

Investigators reverse transcribed all isolated RNA, so they sequenced expressed TCRB transcripts. Repertoires were generated with immunoSEQ multiplex PCR, while TCRdb's copy carries only in-frame clones and drops some. The repertoire holds about 270,000 clones, with roughly 15% as singletons. Notes on this clone: Its specificity is not known.

With V trimmed by 5 bases and J by 4 bases, 5 bases remained unmatched. Germline V lookup: CDR1 SEHNR, CDR2 FQNEAQ (reference sequence). The CDR3 consists of 14 residues. Sequenced material: naive CD4+ T cells from blood. The sequence was collected from a woman aged 40 to 49 in good health. The chain is built from TRBV7-9 and TRBJ1-2; 9 positions match TRBD1. Here the CDR3 reads CASSPGQGTYGYTF. In DNA form, the CDR3 reads TGTGCCAGCAGCCCAGGACAGGGGACCTATGGCTACACCTTC.